The text below deals with one TCR beta chain. Its antigen is currently not known. No base qualities exist here, and no much larger clone lies one base off it. This entry belongs to a study of shared T cell receptors in the human thymus (dated by TCRdb to the early 2020s). Some background on the complete study: The study investigated the way shared, self-reactive T-cell receptor alpha chains are produced in the human thymus.

Receptor libraries were prepared by the immunoSEQ multiplex PCR assay. What TCRdb holds here is the immuneACCESS table cut down to in-frame rearrangements. Part of the clones is not present; checked against another copy, under half of the missing clones reflect an unresolved V gene, and the others are unexplained. The sample includes about 380,000 clones, with approximately 95% observed a single time. 0.015% to 0.025% of the sample is taken by the ten largest. For CDR1 and CDR2, the germline V gene lists KGHSH and LQKENI. A distance of 22 bases separates the germline ends of V and J, which lose 2 bases and 0 bases respectively. The CDR3 numbers 20 residues from cysteine through phenylalanine. The read is trimmed to its CDR3 DNA, 60 bases read in frame from base 1.

The specimen was thymocytes. The origin of this receptor is a human donor. Recombination linked TRBV18 to TRBJ1-4, with TRBD1 perhaps the D gene, on 6 matching bases. The CDR3 protein is CASSPREQGLRYATNEKLFF. The DNA sequence is given as TGTGCCAGCTCACCAAGGGAACAGGGACTTCGATATGCAACTAATGAAAAACTGTTTTTT.